The source of this T cell receptor (beta chain) is a study of shared clonotypes between healthy human individuals. The CDR3 length is 14 residues. Per the germline V gene, CDR1 is PRHDT and CDR2 is FYEKMQ (reference sequence). V gave up 5 bases and J gave up 7 bases; unmatched junction bases: 10. Investigators spread the genomic DNA of each subset evenly over several immunoSEQ plates. Data came from immunoSEQ multiplex PCR; TCRdb stores just in-frame clones and leaves some out. The table has some 2.1 million clones, about 95% seen once. The naive CD8 subset, CD45RO-negative cells positively selected for CCR7, excluded terminally differentiated effector memory CD45RA+ cells. Study-wide results and limits: Among the subsets, naive ones generally showed larger estimated richness than memory ones.

Of note for this clone: Its cognate antigen is unknown.

The receptor was derived from a man aged 18 to 35 in good health. This chain joins TRBV13 and TRBJ1-2; 7 positions agree with TRBD1. Sequencing was carried out using naive CD8+ T cells sorted from blood. CDR3 sequence: CASSPLLGGGGYTF. CDR3 coding DNA: TGTGCCAGCAGCCCCCTTTTAGGGGGCGGTGGCTACACCTTC.